Following are 26 T cell receptor beta chains from one sample sequenced in a study of blood T cells in healthy people across ages. The use of a sample-barcoded 5' primer and a J-beta primer mix characterized a second PCR of roughly 7 to 11 cycles. TCRdb re-analysed the 5' RACE reads in MiXCR, keeping a single row per CDR3 protein. The table has about 900,000 distinct CDR3 sequences, around 48% seen once. The specimen sequenced was blood. The receptors were sampled from a man aged 25 to 40 in good health.

The chain combines TRBV27 with TRBJ2-7; no clear D. The length of the CDR3 is 13 residues. V lost 5 bases and J lost 1, with 9 bases in between. Germline-derived CDR1 and CDR2 are MNHEY and SMNVEV (reference sequence). CDR3 residues: CASSPVSSYEQYF. The CDR3 DNA is TGTGCCAGCAGTCCCGTCAGTTCCTACGAGCAGTACTTC.

This chain uses TRBV3-1 with TRBJ2-5, with 8 bases matching TRBD2. Germline V gene data show CDR1 as LGHDT and CDR2 as YNNKEL (reference sequence). The CDR3 covers 16 residues. The V and J ends lost 2 bases and 2 bases, in that order; junction bases with no gene match: 7. For the CDR3, the DNA is TGTGCCAGCAGCCAAAGGGGAGCGGGGGATCAAGAGACCCAGTACTTC. Residues: CASSQRGAGDQETQYF.

The CDR3 DNA reads as TGCAGCGTTGTACCCGCGGGGGGGAGCACAGATACGCAGTATTTT. Amino acid sequence: CSVVPAGGSTDTQYF. The V gene is TRBV29-1, the J gene TRBJ2-3, with 9 positions matching TRBD2. The V gene's germline CDR1 is SQVTM and CDR2 ANQGSEA. This CDR3 is 15 amino acids long. Trimming at V came to 4 bases and at J to 0 bases, leaving 5 bases not matched to a gene.

The V and J genes are TRBV5-6 and TRBJ2-2, with D possibly matching TRBD1 (6 bases). CDR1 is SGHDT, CDR2 YYEEEE, per germline. There are 16 residues in the CDR3. V was cut by 0 bases and J by 6 bases, with 15 bases left in between. The CDR3 DNA reads as TGTGCCAGCAGCTTGGGACCAGGGGCCCTCTCCGGGGAGCTGTTTTTT. It yields the protein CASSLGPGALSGELFF.

The V gene is TRBV27, the J gene TRBJ1-4; D gene ambiguous. The V and J ends lost 2 bases and 3 bases respectively, with 13 bases between them. Germline CDR1 is MNHEY and CDR2 is SMNVEV (reference sequence). CDR3 length: 16 residues. The CDR3 coding sequence is TGTGCCAGCAGTTTAAGCCCATATCTAGCTAATGAAAAACTGTTTTTT. It is translated as CASSLSPYLANEKLFF.

A remark on this clonotype: A read error may account for a junction end that differs from germline. This sequence joins TRBV11-3 and TRBJ2-5; 8 nucleotides align to TRBD1. There are 16 residues in the CDR3. In germline, CDR1 is SGHNT, CDR2 YENEEA. The CDR3 DNA is TGTGCCAGCAGCTTATGGGACAGGTTTTACCAAGAGACCCGGTACTTC. This codes for CASSLWDRFYQETRYF.

The V call is TRBV6-5, the J call TRBJ1-2; no definite D call. The CDR3 covers 15 residues. The V gene lost 2 bases and the J gene lost 3 bases, with 13 bases spanning the gap. The germline CDR1 and CDR2 sequences are MNHEY and SVGAGI. CDR3 residues: CASSYGTEGDYGYTF. CDR3 nucleotide sequence: TGTGCCAGCAGTTACGGAACAGAAGGCGACTATGGCTACACCTTC.

This chain uses TRBV3-1 with TRBJ1-1, with 7 positions matching TRBD1. This CDR3 region has 14 residues. The germline gives CDR1 LGHDT, CDR2 YNNKEL (reference sequence). The V segment lost 4 bases and the J segment 2 bases; nucleotides outside the gene matches: 4. The CDR3 DNA reads as TGTGCCAGCAGCCGCCGGGACAGAAACACTGAAGCTTTCTTT. Translation gives CASSRRDRNTEAFF.

The V and J genes are TRBV5-1 and TRBJ2-5; 7 bases fit TRBD1. J lost 4 bases, V lost 4 bases, and 10 bases had no gene match. CDR1 SGHRS and CDR2 YFSETQ come from the germline V gene. The length of the CDR3 is 15 residues. The DNA for the CDR3 is TGCGCCAGCAGCATCCCAGACAGGGAACGAGAGACCCAGTACTTC. Translating gives CASSIPDRERETQYF. Full variable domain (rest looked up from reference TRBV5-1 and TRBJ2-5): KAGVTQTPRYLIKTRGQQVTLSCSPISGHRSVSWYQQTPGQGLQFLFEYFSETQRNKGNFPGRFSGRQFSNSRSEMNVSTLELGDSALYLCASSIPDRERETQYFGPGTRLLVL.

This sequence joins TRBV7-9 and TRBJ1-5; the D gene is possibly TRBD1 (5 bases). Deletions cut 2 bases from V and 6 bases from J, with 11 bases between. The CDR3 spans 14 residues. In germline, CDR1 is SEHNR, CDR2 FQNEAQ (reference sequence). Here the CDR3 reads CASSLIYGGQPQHF. Written as DNA, the CDR3 is TGTGCCAGCAGCTTAATATACGGGGGTCAGCCCCAGCATTTT.

This chain links TRBV10-3 with TRBJ2-5; TRBD2 might be the D (6 bases). The DNA end lines up better with TRBJ2-7; the J call may be wrong. This CDR3 has 13 amino acids. From germline, CDR1 is ENHRY and CDR2 SYGVKD. The CDR3 here is CAISVDYPNEQYF. For the CDR3, the DNA is TGTGCCATCAGTGTGGACTACCCTAACGAGCAGTACTTC.

In this sample, this clonotype turned up many times. The chain has TRBV7-2 and TRBJ2-7, with D perhaps matching TRBD1 (6 bases). The germline gives CDR1 SGHTA, CDR2 FQGNSA. Trimming left V 1 base short and J 1 base short, with 11 bases between. The CDR3 is 15 amino acids. The CDR3 nucleotides read TGTGCCAGCAGCTTAGTGGACAGCGCATCCTACGAGCAGTACTTC. Amino acid sequence: CASSLVDSASYEQYF.

As to this clonotype: This may be a read error: a much more frequent sequence differs by one nucleotide. V usage is TRBV5-6 and J usage is TRBJ2-1; D may be TRBD1 (5 bases). The tail of the sequence fits TRBJ2-7 better, so the J call may be wrong. The CDR3 length is 14 residues. Per the germline V gene, CDR1 is SGHDT and CDR2 is YYEEEE. The CDR3 region is CASSLGQYYNEQYF. Written as DNA, the CDR3 is TGTGCCAGCAGCTTGGGACAGTACTACAATGAGCAGTACTTC.

The rearrangement links TRBV20-1 to TRBJ2-5; D gene uncertain. The CDR3 consists of 13 residues. Germline V gene sequence: CDR1 DFQATT, CDR2 SNEGSKA (reference sequence). Between the trimmed V and J ends, which lost 3 bases and 5 bases, there was a span of 13 bases. The CDR3 region is CSASLRSIETQYF. CDR3 in DNA: TGCAGTGCTAGTTTGCGTTCTATCGAGACCCAGTACTTC.

This clonotype has just a few counts. The V call is TRBV20-1, the J call TRBJ2-7, with 7 bases matching TRBD1. There are 13 residues in the CDR3. The V gene's germline CDR1 is DFQATT and CDR2 SNEGSKA (reference sequence). V trimming: 3 bases; J trimming: 4 bases; junction bases outside the gene matches: 6. The CDR3 coding sequence is TGCAGTGCTAGCGACAGGGTTACGTACGAGCAGTACTTC. This gives the protein CSASDRVTYEQYF.

The V call is TRBV12-5, the J call TRBJ2-1; D perhaps matches TRBD1 (5 bases). CDR1 and CDR2 from the germline V gene are LGHNT and FRNRAP. Trimming left V 1 base short and J 6 bases short, with 13 bases between. The CDR3 contains 15 residues. CDR3 nucleotide sequence: TGTGCTAGTGGTTTGGAGGGGTGGGCCTCCAATGAGCAGTTCTTC. It codes for CASGLEGWASNEQFF. The complete variable domain, with remaining parts taken from reference TRBV12-5 and TRBJ2-1, reads DARVTQTPRHKVTEMGQEVTMRCQPILGHNTVFWYRQTMMQGLELLAYFRNRAPLDDSGMPKDRFSAEMPDATLATLKIQPSEPRDSAVYFCASGLEGWASNEQFFGPGTRLTVL.

This clonotype has at least ten counts. The chain combines TRBV11-3 with TRBJ2-3; D may be TRBD1 or TRBD2 (6 bases each). The CDR3 is 15 amino acids. Germline V gene lookup returns CDR1 SGHNT and CDR2 YENEEA. V gave up 4 bases and J gave up 4 bases, with 15 bases separating them. Written as DNA, the CDR3 is TGTGCCAGCAGCTCTGTTGGGGGGCCCTCAGATACGCAGTATTTT. This sequence encodes CASSSVGGPSDTQYF.

This clonotype was picked up many times. V is TRBV7-9 and J is TRBJ2-7; tentative D call: TRBD2 (5 bases). V gave up 5 bases and J gave up 6 bases, with 11 bases separating them. There are 12 residues in the CDR3. CDR1 is SEHNR and CDR2 is FQNEAQ in the germline V gene (reference sequence). The CDR3 spells CASSPLGAEQYF. The CDR3 DNA reads TGTGCCAGCAGCCCACTAGGAGCCGAGCAGTACTTC.

The chain joins TRBV12-5 to TRBJ2-3, with TRBD1 matching 7 bases. V gave up 0 bases and J gave up 4 bases; unmatched junction bases: 4. Per the germline V gene, CDR1 is LGHNT and CDR2 is FRNRAP. This CDR3 spans 15 amino acids. The CDR3 nucleotides are TGTGCTAGTGGTTTGGTACTAGGGGGCCCAGATACGCAGTATTTT. Amino acids: CASGLVLGGPDTQYF.

As to this clonotype: A much larger clone lies a single base off, so this may be a read error. The chain has TRBV28 and TRBJ2-5; D is unclear. Trimming shortened V by 1 base and J by 11 bases, and 17 bases separated the two germline ends. CDR3 length equals 14 residues. CDR1 and CDR2 (germline): MDHEN, SYDVKM. CDR3 sequence: CASSLSGRYNEQYF. In nucleotides, the CDR3 is TGTGCCAGCAGTTTATCGGGCAGATACAATGAGCAGTACTTC.

This clonotype was observed a handful of times. The rearrangement uses TRBV4-3 and TRBJ1-6; D is uncertain. The CDR3 has 14 residues. Trimming pared 8 bases from V and 3 bases from J, leaving 11 bases between. Looked up from germline, CDR1 is LGHNA and CDR2 is YSLEER. The CDR3 protein is CASSIGSYNSPLHF. In nucleotides, the CDR3 is TGCGCCAGCTCCATCGGGAGCTATAATTCACCCCTCCACTTT.

Comments on this clonotype: Given a much more abundant clone one base away, this may be a read error. The V and J genes are TRBV6-5 and TRBJ1-2; TRBD1 matches at 9 bases. J lost 6 bases, V lost 5 bases, and 4 bases had no gene match. The germline CDR1 and CDR2 sequences are MNHEY and SVGAGI. The CDR3 has 13 residues. The CDR3 bases are TGTGCCAGCAGTCATGGGACAGGGAATGGCTACACCTTC. Amino acid sequence: CASSHGTGNGYTF.

This clonotype was recorded once. The junction shows a germline mismatch at one end, possibly a read error. This chain connects TRBV7-2 to TRBJ1-4; D possibly corresponds to TRBD1 (6 bases). The CDR3 spans 14 residues. Germline V CDR1 and CDR2: SGHTA, FQGNSA. This CDR3 is CASNLGGGGEKLFF. CDR3 nucleotide sequence: TGTGCCAGCAACTTAGGGGGGGGAGGTGAAAAACTGTTTTTT.

The chain carries TRBV29-1 and TRBJ2-3, with 10 bases identical to TRBD1. The junction had 8 bases not matched to a gene; V was cut back by 4 bases and J by 4 bases. The CDR3 length is 15 residues. Germline V lookup: CDR1 SQVTM, CDR2 ANQGSEA. The CDR3 DNA follows: TGCAGCGTTGTATCGACAGGGGGCAACGCAGATACGCAGTATTTT. It codes for CSVVSTGGNADTQYF.

V is TRBV10-3 and J is TRBJ2-4; D not resolved. The V and J ends lost 3 bases and 0 bases respectively, with 9 bases between them. Germline values: CDR1 ENHRY, CDR2 SYGVKD. The CDR3 is 15 residues long. CDR3 protein: CAISDDRIAKNIQYF. The CDR3 coding sequence is TGTGCCATCAGTGACGACCGGATAGCCAAAAACATTCAGTACTTC.

V usage is TRBV7-2 and J usage is TRBJ2-1, with 8 nucleotides matching TRBD2. The tail of the sequence fits TRBJ2-7 better, so the J call may be wrong. In germline, CDR1 is SGHTA, CDR2 FQGNSA. The CDR3 is 15 residues long. CDR3 amino acids: CASSLGLDPYNEQYF. The DNA for the CDR3 is TGTGCCAGCAGCTTGGGACTAGATCCCTACAATGAGCAGTACTTC.